This T cell receptor (beta chain) was observed in a study of control samples from healthy donors and cancer patients. The CDR3 runs to 13 residues. V dropped 6 bases and J dropped 7 bases, with 10 bases sitting between them. Germline V gene lookup returns CDR1 MDHEN and CDR2 SYDVKM. The data were produced by immunoSEQ multiplex PCR, yet TCRdb's version contains in-frame clones alone and is incomplete. Of about 110,000 clones in the sample, 91% were seen once. Sequences were obtained from blood. J is TRBJ1-6 and V is TRBV28; maybe TRBD1 (6 bases). The receptor comes from a woman aged 18-30 years in good health. In DNA form, the CDR3 reads TGTGCCAGCAGGAAAGACAGGAATTCACCCCTCCACTTT. It is translated as CASRKDRNSPLHF.